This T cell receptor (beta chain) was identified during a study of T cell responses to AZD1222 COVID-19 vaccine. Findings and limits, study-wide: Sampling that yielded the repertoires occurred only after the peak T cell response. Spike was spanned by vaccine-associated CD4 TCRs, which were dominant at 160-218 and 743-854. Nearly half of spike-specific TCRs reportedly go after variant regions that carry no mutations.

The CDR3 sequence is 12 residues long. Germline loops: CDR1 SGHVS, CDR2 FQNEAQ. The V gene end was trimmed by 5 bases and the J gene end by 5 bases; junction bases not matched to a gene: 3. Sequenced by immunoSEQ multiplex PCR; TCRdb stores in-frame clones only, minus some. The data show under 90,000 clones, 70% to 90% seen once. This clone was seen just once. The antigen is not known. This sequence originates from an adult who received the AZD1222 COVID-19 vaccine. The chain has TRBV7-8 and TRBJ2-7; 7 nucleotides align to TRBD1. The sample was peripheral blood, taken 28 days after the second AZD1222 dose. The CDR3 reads CASSTTGNEQYF. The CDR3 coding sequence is TGTGCCAGCAGCACGACAGGGAACGAGCAGTACTTC.